A single sample gave rise to the 21 T cell receptor beta chains below, sequenced in a study of glioma-infiltrating T cells after dendritic cell vaccination. The data were produced by immunoSEQ multiplex PCR, yet TCRdb's version contains in-frame clones alone and is incomplete. The repertoire has under 100,000 clones, about 80% of them found once; the top ten carry nearly 6%. Source: blood, taken before dendritic cell vaccination. The receptors stem from a human donor with glioblastoma.

The chain is built from TRBV28 and TRBJ2-5; 10 bases are a match to TRBD2. The CDR3 is 17 amino acids. Germline trimming cut 4 bases from V and 7 bases from J; bases unmatched to any gene: 15. The germline gives CDR1 MDHEN, CDR2 SYDVKM. CDR3 in DNA: TGTGCCAGCAGTTCGCTTCTAGCGGGAGAGCTAGGGGCGACCCAGTACTTC. It encodes CASSSLLAGELGATQYF.

The chain carries TRBV19 and TRBJ1-2; D call uncertain. The CDR3 totals 13 residues. Germline-derived CDR1 and CDR2 are LNHDA and SQIVND (reference sequence). V dropped 0 bases and J dropped 6 bases, with 8 bases sitting between them. The CDR3 DNA sequence: TGTGCCAGTAGTATAGATGGGCAACATGGCTACACCTTC. It specifies CASSIDGQHGYTF.

A single count supports this clone. The chain has TRBV5-4 and TRBJ2-5, with D unclear. CDR1 SGHNT and CDR2 YYREEE come from the germline V gene (reference sequence). The CDR3 contains 15 residues. V lost 3 bases and J 1 base, leaving 13 bases between the germline ends. The CDR3 nucleotides read TGTGCCAGCAGCTCAAACTCAAATAGCCAAGAGACCCAGTACTTC. This codes for CASSSNSNSQETQYF.

V is TRBV30 and J is TRBJ1-1, with D maybe TRBD1 (5 bases). Germline CDR1 GTSNPN, CDR2 SVGIG (reference sequence). With 0 bases removed from V and 0 bases from J, the gap between germline ends came to 8 bases. The CDR3 spans 14 residues. CDR3 coding DNA: TGTGCCTGGAGTGTCGGGGGAGTGAACACTGAAGCTTTCTTT. As protein: CAWSVGGVNTEAFF. The full variable domain, with the rest looked up from reference TRBV30 and TRBJ1-1, is SQTIHQWPATLVQPVGSPLSLECTVEGTSNPNLYWYRQAAGRGLQLLFYSVGIGQISSEVPQNLSASRPQDRQFILSSKKLLLSDSGFYLCAWSVGGVNTEAFFGQGTRLTVV.

The chain links TRBV7-9 to TRBJ2-7; TRBD2 might be the D (6 bases). V was pared by 4 bases and J by 6 bases, with 16 bases between. CDR1 SEHNR and CDR2 FQNEAQ come from the germline V gene (reference sequence). This CDR3 has 14 amino acids. CDR3 region: CASSSPGDSREQYF. Written as DNA, the CDR3 is TGTGCCAGCAGCTCCCCGGGAGATAGCCGCGAGCAGTACTTC.

The chain is built from TRBV6-6 and TRBJ2-7; TRBD1 aligns across 9 bases. This CDR3 spans 13 amino acids. Trimming took 8 bases from V and 6 from J; bases not matched to a gene: 8. The V gene's germline CDR1 is MNHNY and CDR2 SVGAGI (reference sequence). The CDR3 DNA sequence: TGTGCCAGCGTCGGACAGGGGACAGGCGAGCAGTACTTC. Protein: CASVGQGTGEQYF.

This sequence joins TRBV5-1 and TRBJ1-1, with 7 bases identical to TRBD1. J gave up 5 bases and V 0 bases, and 13 bases lay outside the gene matches. Looked up from germline, CDR1 is SGHRS and CDR2 is YFSETQ. This CDR3 region has 17 residues. CDR3 nucleotide sequence: TGCGCCAGCAGCTTGGGACAGGGAATTCGGGTAAGAACTGAAGCTTTCTTT. It translates to CASSLGQGIRVRTEAFF.

The chain has TRBV7-6 and TRBJ2-1; 7 nucleotides agree with TRBD1. Germline V gives CDR1 SGHVS, CDR2 FNYEAQ. V dropped 5 bases and J dropped 3; count of bases not matched to a gene: 10. The CDR3 runs 16 residues. The CDR3 region has the DNA TGTGCCAGCAGCCTGGGCGAGGGGGCCGTCTACAATGAGCAGTTCTTC. This gives the protein CASSLGEGAVYNEQFF.

The chain links TRBV7-3 to TRBJ2-7; 8 bases agree with TRBD2. Germline-derived CDR1 and CDR2 are SGHTA and FQGTGA. Germline trimming cut 10 bases from V and 2 bases from J; bases unmatched to any gene: 19. The CDR3 runs 17 residues. For the CDR3, the DNA is TGTGCCACCCTTTATCCGGCGGGGGGTACCATTACCTACGAGCAGTACTTC. This translates into CATLYPAGGTITYEQYF. Looking up the rest from reference TRBV7-3 and TRBJ2-7 gives the full variable domain: GAGVSQTPSNKVTEKGKYVELRCDPISGHTALYWYRQSLGQGPEFLIYFQGTGAADDSGLPNDRFFAVRPEGSVSTLKIQRTERGDSAVYLCATLYPAGGTITYEQYFGPGTRLTVT.

The CDR3 bases are TGTGCCAGCAGTTTAGACGCAAGAAGGGGGGAAAAACTGTTTTTT. Translated, it gives CASSLDARRGEKLFF. The chain is built from TRBV28 and TRBJ1-4; TRBD1 is a possible D gene (6 bases). The CDR3 loop spans 15 amino acids. V was pared by 2 bases and J by 8 bases, with 15 bases between. The V gene's germline CDR1 is MDHEN and CDR2 SYDVKM.

The chain links TRBV7-8 to TRBJ2-7, with 9 bases matching TRBD1. The CDR3 has 16 residues. V dropped 5 bases and J dropped 1; count of bases not matched to a gene: 9. The germline gives CDR1 SGHVS, CDR2 FQNEAQ. CDR3 in amino acids: CASSPMTGGRSYEQYF. The CDR3 DNA follows: TGTGCCAGCAGCCCTATGACAGGGGGTCGTTCCTACGAGCAGTACTTC.

The chain employs TRBV29-1 and TRBJ1-2, with D unclear. CDR3 length: 12 residues. Germline CDR1 and CDR2: SQVTM and ANQGSEA. Trimming cost V 5 bases and J 8 bases, with 15 bases left between them. The chain's CDR3 is CSVQKPLQGYTF. In DNA form, the CDR3 reads TGCAGCGTTCAGAAACCCCTCCAGGGCTACACCTTC.

This clone appeared a few times. The chain joins TRBV9 to TRBJ2-7, with unresolved D. V lost 0 bases and J lost 0, with 10 bases in between. Germline V CDR1 and CDR2: SGDLS, YYNGEE. This CDR3 has 15 residues. In DNA, the CDR3 is TGTGCCAGCAGCGTAGGGTCTGCTAGCTCCTACGAGCAGTACTTC. It is translated as CASSVGSASSYEQYF.

A remark on this clone: An end of the junction differs from the germline gene, which may be a read error. CDR3 coding DNA: TGTGCCAGTAGTTTTCCTAACGATGGCTACACCTTC. Translation: CASSFPNDGYTF. This chain uses TRBV19 with TRBJ1-2; D remains unclear. CDR1 and CDR2 from the germline V gene are LNHDA and SQIVND (reference sequence). The CDR3 has 12 residues.

This clone was seen a single time. V usage is TRBV7-8 and J usage is TRBJ2-7, with D perhaps matching TRBD1 (6 bases). In germline, CDR1 is SGHVS, CDR2 FQNEAQ. The CDR3 is 14 amino acids. The germline V and J ends were trimmed by 0 bases and 4 bases, with 10 bases remaining between them. The CDR3 nucleotides are TGTGCCAGCAGCTTAGCGCTAGGGGGTTACGAGCAGTACTTC. Amino acids: CASSLALGGYEQYF.

The V gene is TRBV7-3, the J gene TRBJ2-5; D perhaps matches TRBD2 (6 bases). Germline assignment: CDR1 SGHTA and CDR2 FQGTGA. The CDR3 has 13 amino acids. V dropped 2 bases and J dropped 7 bases, with 11 bases sitting between them. The CDR3 nucleotides read TGTGCCAGCAGCTTAGGGACGCGGGGGACCCAGTACTTC. Translated: CASSLGTRGTQYF.

This chain connects TRBV15 to TRBJ1-1; D remains ambiguous. V lost 0 bases, J lost 0 bases, and 5 bases lay in between. This CDR3 has 14 amino acids. Germline CDR1 LNHNV, CDR2 YYDKDF (reference sequence). CDR3 in DNA: TGTGCCACCAGCAGAGAGGCGGTGAACACTGAAGCTTTCTTT. It translates to CATSREAVNTEAFF.

V usage is TRBV9 and J usage is TRBJ2-3; D is uncertain. Trimming took off 0 bases at V and 6 bases at J, with 5 bases between the two ends. Germline V gives CDR1 SGDLS, CDR2 YYNGEE. The CDR3 extends over 12 amino acids. The CDR3 loop reads CASSVAEDTQYF. The CDR3 DNA sequence: TGTGCCAGCAGCGTAGCTGAGGATACGCAGTATTTT.

The chain recombines TRBV30 with TRBJ1-5; D is unclear. Looked up from germline, CDR1 is GTSNPN and CDR2 is SVGIG (reference sequence). The CDR3 loop spans 13 amino acids. V was pared by 2 bases and J by 5 bases, with 10 bases between. The CDR3 spells CAWSQSGDQPQHF. The CDR3 coding sequence is TGTGCCTGGAGTCAATCCGGGGATCAGCCCCAGCATTTT.

The gene calls are TRBV19 and TRBJ1-5; D call uncertain. Germline loops: CDR1 LNHDA, CDR2 SQIVND (reference sequence). The CDR3 runs to 12 residues. Trimming cost V 10 bases and J 6 bases, with 13 bases left between them. This chain's CDR3 is CATRHRGQPQHF. The CDR3 bases are TGTGCCACTAGACACCGCGGTCAGCCCCAGCATTTT.

The chain couples TRBV15 to TRBJ2-7; no firm D call. The germline CDR1 and CDR2 sequences are LNHNV and YYDKDF (reference sequence). The CDR3 has 15 residues. With 0 bases removed from V and 3 bases from J, the gap between germline ends came to 12 bases. The CDR3 spells CATSRDRHDLYEQYF. CDR3 nucleotide sequence: TGTGCCACCAGCAGAGATAGACACGACCTCTACGAGCAGTACTTC.